These 21 T cell receptor beta chains originate from one sample sequenced in a study of blood T cell repertoires in COVID-19. The protocol was immunoSEQ multiplex PCR, while the TCRdb copy is restricted to in-frame clones and leaves out a portion. The sample consists of about 64,000 clones, around nine tenths of them appearing once. The specimen sequenced was peripheral blood. The receptors originated from a man between 65 and 85 years old with acute or convalescent COVID-19.

The chain employs TRBV6-2 or TRBV6-3 and TRBJ2-3; 10 bases line up with TRBD1. Trimming cost V 4 bases and J 2 bases; bases outside gene matches: 15. This CDR3 spans 19 amino acids. Germline CDR1 MNHEY, CDR2 SVGEGT. CDR3 region: CASSSPGQGIAEATDTQYF. CDR3 sequence (DNA): TGTGCCAGCAGTTCTCCGGGACAGGGGATAGCGGAGGCCACAGATACGCAGTATTTT.

The chain recombines TRBV3-1 (or the pseudogene TRBV3-2) with TRBJ2-5; D possibly corresponds to TRBD2 (5 bases). CDR3 length: 14 residues. V lost 4 bases and J lost 7, with 16 bases in between. Per the germline V gene, CDR1 is LGHDT and CDR2 is YNNKEL (reference sequence). CDR3 amino acids: CASSPRWWEWTQYF. CDR3 nucleotide sequence: TGTGCCAGCAGCCCGAGGTGGTGGGAGTGGACCCAGTACTTC.

The chain recombines TRBV20-1 with TRBJ2-5, with D perhaps matching TRBD2 (5 bases). CDR1 DFQATT and CDR2 SNEGSKA come from the germline V gene (reference sequence). V lost 5 bases and J 5 bases, leaving 9 bases between the germline ends. This CDR3 has 11 residues. CDR3 loop: CSAVRGETQYF. In nucleotides, the CDR3 is TGCAGTGCTGTCAGAGGGGAGACCCAGTACTTC.

The chain links TRBV19 to TRBJ1-3; 7 bases agree with TRBD1. V lost 7 bases and J lost 2; bases outside the gene matches: 5. From germline, CDR1 is LNHDA and CDR2 SQIVND (reference sequence). CDR3 size: 14 residues. In nucleotides, the CDR3 is TGTGCCAGTATTCCCGACAGGGCTGGAAACACCATATATTTT. Residues: CASIPDRAGNTIYF.

The gene calls are TRBV18 and TRBJ2-7, with 8 bases matching TRBD1. Unmatched junction bases numbered 4, after V lost 3 bases and J lost 0 bases. The CDR3 extends over 15 amino acids. Germline CDR1 and CDR2: KGHSH and LQKENI. The CDR3: CASSPSTGASYEQYF. The CDR3 bases are TGTGCCAGCTCACCTTCGACAGGGGCCTCCTACGAGCAGTACTTC.

V usage is TRBV4-2 and J usage is TRBJ2-1; 13 nucleotides line up with TRBD2. V gave up 1 base and J gave up 4 bases; unmatched junction bases: 4. The V gene's germline CDR1 is LGHNA and CDR2 YNFKEQ. The CDR3 has 17 residues. CDR3 DNA sequence: TGTGCCAGCAGCCAAGGCGGACTAGCGGGGGTTTACAATGAGCAGTTCTTC. Amino acid sequence: CASSQGGLAGVYNEQFF.

The chain recombines TRBV5-8 with TRBJ1-2; weak D call: TRBD1 (5 bases). CDR1 is SGHTS and CDR2 is YDEGEE in the germline V gene. Deletions cut 5 bases from V and 2 bases from J, with 13 bases between. This CDR3 comprises 14 residues. The CDR3 DNA reads TGTGCCAGCAGGTACTCGTGGGGCAACTATGGCTACACCTTC. Translating gives CASRYSWGNYGYTF.

The J gene is TRBJ1-1, the V gene TRBV18, with D possibly matching TRBD1 (5 bases). Germline CDR1 is KGHSH and CDR2 is LQKENI. Trimming removed 5 bases from V and 0 bases from J, with 16 bases in between. CDR3 length: 16 residues. In nucleotides, the CDR3 is TGTGCCAGCTCATTTATAGGGCAGGGATTGAACACTGAAGCTTTCTTT. Translating gives CASSFIGQGLNTEAFF.

This CDR3 is CASSEGRGANSPLHF. The CDR3 nucleotides are TGTGCCAGCAGCGAGGGTCGGGGGGCAAATTCACCCCTCCACTTT. This sequence joins TRBV7-6 and TRBJ1-6; a weak D match, TRBD1 (6 bases). V was cut by 5 bases and J by 7 bases, with 15 bases left in between. There are 15 residues in the CDR3. Looked up from germline, CDR1 is SGHVS and CDR2 is FNYEAQ. Combining the CDR3 with reference TRBV7-6 and TRBJ1-6 gives the whole variable domain GAGVSQSPRYKVTKRGQDVALRCDPISGHVSLYWYRQALGQGPEFLTYFNYEAQQDKSGLPNDRFSAERPEGSISTLTIQRTEQRDSAMYRCASSEGRGANSPLHFGNGTRLTVT.

This chain links TRBV21-1 with TRBJ2-7; the table's D call TRBD2 went unverified against the DNA. TRBV21-1 is reported as a pseudogene. The CDR3 is 21 residues long. CDR3 in DNA: TGTGCCAGCAGCCTGATATTGGACCCTAGCGGAGGCGGGGCGCTTTCCTACGAGCAGTACTTC. It yields the protein CASSLILDPSGGGALSYEQYF.

The table lists this clone with a count of one. The chain joins TRBV5-4 to TRBJ2-4; D is perhaps TRBD1 (5 bases). Trimming shortened V by 4 bases and J by 2 bases, and 10 bases separated the two germline ends. CDR3 length: 14 residues. Germline V gene sequence: CDR1 SGHNT, CDR2 YYREEE (reference sequence). The CDR3 reads CASSLQGTKNIQYF. Written as DNA, the CDR3 is TGTGCCAGCAGCCTGCAGGGTACCAAAAACATTCAGTACTTC. Full variable domain (missing parts from reference TRBV5-4 and TRBJ2-4): ETGVTQSPTHLIKTRGQQVTLRCSSQSGHNTVSWYQQALGQGPQFIFQYYREEENGRGNFPPRFSGLQFPNYSSELNVNALELDDSALYLCASSLQGTKNIQYFGAGTRLSVL.

The V and J genes are TRBV11-2 and TRBJ2-7; 7 bases are a match to TRBD1. Per germline, CDR1 SGHAT and CDR2 FQNNGV. This CDR3 is built from 14 residues. The V gene end was trimmed by 2 bases and the J gene end by 12 bases; junction bases not matched to a gene: 13. CDR3 sequence: CASSLTGTAPSLYF. DNA of the CDR3: TGTGCCAGCAGCTTAACCGGGACAGCCCCTAGTCTGTACTTC. The variable domain in full, with the rest retrieved from reference TRBV11-2 and TRBJ2-7, is EAGVAQSPRYKIIEKRQSVAFWCNPISGHATLYWYQQILGQGPKLLIQFQNNGVVDDSQLPKDRFSAERLKGVDSTLKIQPAKLEDSAVYLCASSLTGTAPSLYFGPGTRLTVT.

The chain couples TRBV5-5 to TRBJ2-5; D perhaps matches TRBD1 (5 bases). This CDR3 region has 16 residues. Trimming stripped 1 base from V and 1 base from J, with 14 bases between. Per germline, CDR1 SGHKS and CDR2 YYEKEE (reference sequence). In DNA, the CDR3 is TGTGCCAGCAGCTTGATGCAGGGCTTATTCCAAGAGACCCAGTACTTC. It specifies CASSLMQGLFQETQYF.

The sample holds a few counts of this clone. This sequence joins TRBV14 and TRBJ1-1; D remains unclear. Trimming pared 4 bases from V and 0 bases from J, leaving 9 bases between. CDR1 is SGHDN, CDR2 FVKESK, per germline. The CDR3 has 14 amino acids. CDR3 region: CASSLAGLNTEAFF. CDR3 sequence (DNA): TGTGCCAGCAGCCTCGCCGGGTTGAACACTGAAGCTTTCTTT.

The chain uses TRBV2 and TRBJ1-2; the D gene is possibly TRBD1 (6 bases). Germline CDR1 and CDR2: SNHLY and FYNNEI. The CDR3 runs 13 residues. V was cut by 3 bases and J by 5 bases, with 10 bases left in between. The CDR3 nucleotides read TGTGCCAGCAGTGACTACAGGGATTATGGCTACACCTTC. This gives the protein CASSDYRDYGYTF.

V gene TRBV7-3 combines with J gene TRBJ2-3; D unclear. The CDR3 runs 13 residues. V was clipped by 5 bases and J by 6 bases, with 12 bases between them. From germline, CDR1 is SGHTA and CDR2 FQGTGA. The CDR3 bases are TGTGCCAGCAGCCCGTCTACCGCCGATACGCAGTATTTT. Amino acid sequence: CASSPSTADTQYF.

This chain connects TRBV3-1 (or the pseudogene TRBV3-2) to TRBJ1-1; 8 bases are a match to TRBD1. Germline V gene sequence: CDR1 LGHDT, CDR2 YNNKEL (reference sequence). V lost 1 base and J lost 2; bases outside the gene matches: 6. This CDR3 spans 16 amino acids. Written as DNA, the CDR3 is TGTGCCAGCAGCCAAGGTCGGGACAGGTTAAACACTGAAGCTTTCTTT. It is translated as CASSQGRDRLNTEAFF.

The chain uses TRBV12-3 or TRBV12-4 and TRBJ2-7; 7 positions agree with TRBD1. The CDR3 contains 12 residues. The V gene end was trimmed by 6 bases and the J gene end by 5 bases; junction bases not matched to a gene: 4. The CDR3 sequence is CASRGGGHEQYF. The CDR3 DNA reads as TGTGCCAGCAGAGGGGGCGGGCACGAGCAGTACTTC.

The CDR3 loop is CASRPRRTSGAIGNEQFF. In nucleotides, the CDR3 is TGTGCCAGTCGTCCCCGACGAACTAGCGGGGCCATAGGTAATGAGCAGTTCTTC. This chain joins TRBV19 and TRBJ2-1; 10 bases agree with TRBD2. V shed 8 bases and J 7 bases; nucleotides not matched to a gene: 20. CDR1 LNHDA and CDR2 SQIVND come from the germline V gene (reference sequence). The CDR3 covers 18 residues. The full variable domain, in which reference TRBV19 and TRBJ2-1 provide the parts outside the CDR3, is DGGITQSPKYLFRKEGQNVTLSCEQNLNHDAMYWYRQDPGQGLRLIYYSQIVNDFQKGDIAEGYSVSREKKESFPLTVTSAQKNPTAFYLCASRPRRTSGAIGNEQFFGPGTRLTVL.

J is TRBJ1-1 and V is TRBV7-9, with 7 nucleotides matching TRBD1. CDR3 length: 18 amino acids. CDR1 is SEHNR and CDR2 is FQNEAQ in the germline V gene (reference sequence). V shed 5 bases and J 0 bases; nucleotides not matched to a gene: 15. The CDR3 DNA reads as TGTGCCAGCAGCCCCCCCGGTCGACAGGGACTTTTGAACACTGAAGCTTTCTTT. It is translated as CASSPPGRQGLLNTEAFF.

The chain is built from TRBV14 and TRBJ2-1; 7 bases map to TRBD2. Germline-derived CDR1 and CDR2 are SGHDN and FVKESK. V shed 2 bases and J 0 bases; nucleotides not matched to a gene: 13. The length of the CDR3 is 19 residues. CDR3 in DNA: TGTGCCAGCAGCCAAAGCAAATTACTAGCGTTGAGCTCCTACAATGAGCAGTTCTTC. Translating gives CASSQSKLLALSSYNEQFF.